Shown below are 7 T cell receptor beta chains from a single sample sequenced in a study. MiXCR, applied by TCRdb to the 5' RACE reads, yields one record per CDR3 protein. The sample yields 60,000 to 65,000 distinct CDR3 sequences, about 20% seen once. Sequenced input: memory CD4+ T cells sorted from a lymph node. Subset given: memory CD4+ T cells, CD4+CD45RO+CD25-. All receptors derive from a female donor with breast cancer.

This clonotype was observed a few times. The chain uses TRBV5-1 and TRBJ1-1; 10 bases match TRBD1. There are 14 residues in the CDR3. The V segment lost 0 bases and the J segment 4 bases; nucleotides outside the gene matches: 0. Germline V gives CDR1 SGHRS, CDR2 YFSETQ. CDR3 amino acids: CASSLGQGATEAFF. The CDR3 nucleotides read TGCGCCAGCAGCTTGGGACAGGGGGCCACTGAAGCTTTCTTT.

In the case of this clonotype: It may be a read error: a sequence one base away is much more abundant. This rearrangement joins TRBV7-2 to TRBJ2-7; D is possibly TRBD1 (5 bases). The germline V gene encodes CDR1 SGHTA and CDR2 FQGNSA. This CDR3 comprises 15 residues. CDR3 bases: TGTTCCAGCAGCTTAATCGTACAGGCGACCTACGAGCAGTACTTC. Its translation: CSSSLIVQATYEQYF.

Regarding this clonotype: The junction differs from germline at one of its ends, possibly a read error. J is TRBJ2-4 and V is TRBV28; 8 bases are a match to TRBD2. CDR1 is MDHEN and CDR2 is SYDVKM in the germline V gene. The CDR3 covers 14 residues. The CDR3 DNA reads TGTGCCAGCAAAGGGGCGGGAGGCAAAAACAGTCAGTACTTC. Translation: CASKGAGGKNSQYF.

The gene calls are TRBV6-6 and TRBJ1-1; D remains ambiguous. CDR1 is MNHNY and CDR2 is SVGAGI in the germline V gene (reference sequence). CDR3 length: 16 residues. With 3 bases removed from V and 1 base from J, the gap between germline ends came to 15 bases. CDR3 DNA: TGTGCCAGCAGTTATAAACCCGACGGCCGGAACACTGAAGCTTTCTTT. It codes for CASSYKPDGRNTEAFF.

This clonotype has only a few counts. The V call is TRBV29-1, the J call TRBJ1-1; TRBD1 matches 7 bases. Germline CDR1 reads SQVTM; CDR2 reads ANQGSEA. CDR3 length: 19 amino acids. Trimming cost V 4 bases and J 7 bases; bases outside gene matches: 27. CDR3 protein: CSVASNRGTLTVRRGEAFF. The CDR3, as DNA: TGCAGCGTTGCAAGCAACAGGGGAACCCTTACCGTCCGACGGGGTGAAGCTTTCTTT. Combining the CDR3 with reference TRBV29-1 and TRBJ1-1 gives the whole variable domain SAVISQKPSRDICQRGTSLTIQCQVDSQVTMMFWYRQQPGQSLTLIATANQGSEATYESGFVIDKFPISRPNLTFSTLTVSNMSPEDSSIYLCSVASNRGTLTVRRGEAFFGQGTRLTVV.

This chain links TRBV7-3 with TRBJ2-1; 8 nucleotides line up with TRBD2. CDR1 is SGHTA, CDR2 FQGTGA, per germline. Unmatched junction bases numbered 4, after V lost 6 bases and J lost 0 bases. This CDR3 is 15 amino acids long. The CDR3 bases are TGTGCCAGCAGTAACCTAGCGGGCTCCTACAATGAGCAGTTCTTC. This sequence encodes CASSNLAGSYNEQFF.

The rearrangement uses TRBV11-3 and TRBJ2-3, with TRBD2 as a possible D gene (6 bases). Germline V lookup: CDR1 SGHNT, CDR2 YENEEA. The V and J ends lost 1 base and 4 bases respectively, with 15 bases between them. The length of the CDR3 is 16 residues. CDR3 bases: TGTGCCAGCAGCTTAGGACTAGACGGTTTCGCAGATACGCAGTATTTT. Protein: CASSLGLDGFADTQYF.